Presented here are 19 T cell receptor beta chains from one specimen sequenced in a study of blood T cell repertoires in COVID-19. Data came from immunoSEQ multiplex PCR; TCRdb stores just in-frame clones and leaves some out. The sample holds some 190,000 clones, 89% seen once. The material sequenced was PBMCs or T cells enriched from blood (not recorded which). These receptors were taken from a woman aged 40 to 50 with acute COVID-19.

The chain joins TRBV27 to TRBJ1-3; D remains unclear. The CDR3 spans 14 residues. Germline V gene lookup returns CDR1 MNHEY and CDR2 SMNVEV (reference sequence). Deletions cut 7 bases from V and 4 bases from J, with 14 bases between. The CDR3 here is CASKPIAPGNTIYF. Written as DNA, the CDR3 is TGTGCCAGCAAACCCATAGCCCCCGGAAACACCATATATTTT.

CDR3 coding DNA: TGTGCCAGCAGCGAGGGGACTAGCGGGAGGTACAATGAGCAGTTCTTC. It translates to CASSEGTSGRYNEQFF. V gene TRBV9 combines with J gene TRBJ2-1; 15 bases agree with TRBD2. The junction had 2 bases not matched to a gene; V was cut back by 3 bases and J by 4 bases. The CDR3 sequence is 16 residues long. Germline CDR1 and CDR2: SGDLS and YYNGEE.

The rearrangement uses TRBV15 and TRBJ1-4, with TRBD1 as a possible D gene (5 bases). Germline V gene sequence: CDR1 LNHNV, CDR2 YYDKDF (reference sequence). This CDR3 spans 14 amino acids. V was clipped by 5 bases and J by 8 bases, with 15 bases between them. Here the CDR3 DNA reads TGTGCCACCAGCGGGCCCGGGGGGTCGGAAAAACTGTTTTTT. Residues: CATSGPGGSEKLFF.

Note on this clone: A junction boundary mismatches the germline segment, possibly from a read error. The chain has TRBV3-1 (or the pseudogene TRBV3-2) and TRBJ2-1; 15 bases are shared with TRBD2. Germline assignment: CDR1 LGHDT and CDR2 YNNKEL (reference sequence). The CDR3 runs to 19 residues. The CDR3 DNA reads TGTGCCAGCAGGCCCGAGGGGACTAGCGGGAGGCTACTCTACAGTGAGCAGTTCTTC. Its translation is CASRPEGTSGRLLYSEQFF.

The V gene is TRBV7-9, the J gene TRBJ2-7; TRBD2 agrees at 7 bases. V trimming: 4 bases; J trimming: 2 bases; junction bases outside the gene matches: 14. CDR1 SEHNR and CDR2 FQNEAQ come from the germline V gene (reference sequence). CDR3 length: 17 amino acids. The CDR3 loop is CASSWIGGGERPYEQYF. CDR3 nucleotide sequence: TGTGCCAGCAGCTGGATTGGGGGGGGTGAAAGACCCTACGAGCAGTACTTC.

The chain carries TRBV11-3 and TRBJ2-1; TRBD2 matches 11 bases. Losses at the gene ends were 4 bases for V and 3 bases for J; bases not matched to a gene: 5. This CDR3 contains 16 residues. The V gene's germline CDR1 is SGHNT and CDR2 YENEEA. The CDR3 nucleotides are TGTGCCAGCAGCTATACCGGGACTAGCGGCTACAATGAGCAGTTCTTC. It yields the protein CASSYTGTSGYNEQFF.

The V and J genes are TRBV5-1 and TRBJ2-5, with 15 bases fitting TRBD2. This CDR3 is built from 16 residues. Germline V gene data show CDR1 as SGHRS and CDR2 as YFSETQ. The V segment lost 4 bases and the J segment 5 bases; nucleotides outside the gene matches: 6. The chain's CDR3 is CASSGLAGGPRETQYF. As DNA, the CDR3 is TGCGCCAGCAGCGGACTAGCGGGGGGGCCTCGGGAGACCCAGTACTTC. The full variable domain, its missing parts supplied by reference TRBV5-1 and TRBJ2-5, is KAGVTQTPRYLIKTRGQQVTLSCSPISGHRSVSWYQQTPGQGLQFLFEYFSETQRNKGNFPGRFSGRQFSNSRSEMNVSTLELGDSALYLCASSGLAGGPRETQYFGPGTRLLVL.

The CDR3 DNA is TGTGCCACCAGTGGGACAGGGATGAACACTGAAGCTTTCTTT. Residues: CATSGTGMNTEAFF. The rearrangement uses TRBV24-1 and TRBJ1-1; 8 bases match TRBD1. The ends lost 5 bases at V and 0 bases at J; junction bases unmatched: 1. The CDR3 contains 14 residues. CDR1 is KGHDR and CDR2 is SFDVKD in the germline V gene.

This chain connects TRBV4-1 to TRBJ2-7, with 9 nucleotides matching TRBD1. J lost 6 bases, V lost 5 bases, and 8 bases had no gene match. CDR3 length: 14 amino acids. Germline V lookup: CDR1 MGHRA, CDR2 YSYEKL. CDR3 in amino acids: CASSTPGQGVEQYF. Written as DNA, the CDR3 is TGCGCCAGCAGCACTCCGGGACAGGGAGTCGAGCAGTACTTC.

The chain recombines TRBV15 with TRBJ2-2, with D possibly matching TRBD2 (7 bases). Germline V gene lookup returns CDR1 LNHNV and CDR2 YYDKDF (reference sequence). There are 16 residues in the CDR3. V was clipped by 0 bases and J by 9 bases, with 17 bases between them. This chain's CDR3 is CATSRDGTTGGRELFF. CDR3 nucleotides: TGTGCCACCAGCAGAGATGGGACTACGGGGGGCCGGGAGCTGTTTTTT.

The chain combines TRBV12-5 with TRBJ2-1, with 7 positions matching TRBD1. The germline gives CDR1 LGHNT, CDR2 FRNRAP. CDR3 size: 15 residues. V was pared by 2 bases and J by 10 bases, with 11 bases of the junction left unmatched. CDR3 sequence: CASGLPTGQGVEQFF. In nucleotides, the CDR3 is TGTGCTAGTGGTTTGCCAACGGGGCAGGGGGTAGAGCAGTTCTTC.

This rearrangement joins TRBV19 to TRBJ1-5; TRBD1 matches 9 bases. Germline V gene data show CDR1 as LNHDA and CDR2 as SQIVND (reference sequence). V was pared by 6 bases and J by 4 bases, with 4 bases of the junction left unmatched. The CDR3 is 14 residues long. Written as DNA, the CDR3 is TGTGCCAGTAGAGATGGACAGGGGAATCAGCCCCAGCATTTT. This codes for CASRDGQGNQPQHF.

This clone is a singleton in its sample. The chain has TRBV21-1 and TRBJ2-1; the D call of TRBD2 is as the table states it, not checked on the DNA. TRBV21-1 is a documented pseudogene. The CDR3 is made up of 16 amino acids. CDR3 in DNA: TGTGCCAGCAGCAAAAAGAGTAGCGGGGGATACAATGAGCAGTTCTTC. It is translated as CASSKKSSGGYNEQFF.

The chain employs TRBV19 and TRBJ2-3, with 9 positions matching TRBD2. J lost 4 bases, V lost 6 bases, and 5 bases had no gene match. This CDR3 spans 14 amino acids. In germline, CDR1 is LNHDA, CDR2 SQIVND (reference sequence). CDR3 residues: CASSLSGSADTQYF. CDR3 sequence (DNA): TGTGCCAGTAGCCTTAGCGGGAGTGCAGATACGCAGTATTTT.

The genes are TRBV18 and TRBJ1-4, with TRBD1 identical over 8 bases. In germline, CDR1 is KGHSH, CDR2 LQKENI. The CDR3 has 14 residues. With 3 bases clipped from V and 8 bases from J, the junction kept 5 bases outside the gene matches. The CDR3 DNA reads as TGTGCCAGCTCACCGGCAGGGGGCCGGGAAAAACTGTTTTTT. Its translation is CASSPAGGREKLFF.

This chain links TRBV5-4 with TRBJ2-5; D perhaps matches TRBD2 (6 bases). This CDR3 region has 14 residues. Trimming removed 4 bases from V and 5 bases from J, with 15 bases in between. Germline V lookup: CDR1 SGHNT, CDR2 YYREEE (reference sequence). CDR3 loop: CASSQRRGGETQYF. CDR3 DNA: TGTGCCAGCAGCCAGCGGAGGGGCGGCGAGACCCAGTACTTC.

V and J are TRBV19 and TRBJ1-5, with D possibly being TRBD1 (5 bases). The CDR3 is 14 residues long. Trimming took 4 bases from V and 4 from J, leaving 11 bases between them. Germline lookup yields CDR1 LNHDA and CDR2 SQIVND (reference sequence). CDR3 DNA: TGTGCCAGTAGTACAGGGTTTCGGAATCAGCCCCAGCATTTT. Translating it yields CASSTGFRNQPQHF.

The chain is built from TRBV2 and TRBJ2-3; D is possibly TRBD2 (6 bases). The germline gives CDR1 SNHLY, CDR2 FYNNEI. Trimming removed 4 bases from V and 2 bases from J, with 13 bases in between. The CDR3 extends over 15 amino acids. In DNA, the CDR3 is TGTGCCAGCAGTGGGAGCCGGGGGTTCACAGATACGCAGTATTTT. Residues: CASSGSRGFTDTQYF.

The chain uses TRBV5-4 and TRBJ2-3; tentative D call: TRBD2 (7 bases). Germline-derived CDR1 and CDR2 are SGHNT and YYREEE (reference sequence). The CDR3 totals 14 residues. Trimming cost V 4 bases and J 1 base, with 10 bases left between them. The CDR3 DNA reads TGTGCCAGCAGCGGGGGGGCCGGCACAGATACGCAGTATTTT. It specifies CASSGGAGTDTQYF.